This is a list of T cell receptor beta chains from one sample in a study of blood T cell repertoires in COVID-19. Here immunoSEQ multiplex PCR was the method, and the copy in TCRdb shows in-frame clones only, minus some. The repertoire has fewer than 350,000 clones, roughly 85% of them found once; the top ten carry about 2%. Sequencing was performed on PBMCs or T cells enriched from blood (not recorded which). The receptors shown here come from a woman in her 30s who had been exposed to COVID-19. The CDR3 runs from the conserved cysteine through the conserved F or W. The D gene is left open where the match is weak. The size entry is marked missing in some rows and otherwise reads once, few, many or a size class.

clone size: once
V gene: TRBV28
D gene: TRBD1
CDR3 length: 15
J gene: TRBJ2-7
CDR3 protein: CASSFSTGGTYEQYF
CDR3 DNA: TGTGCCAGCAGTTTTAGTACAGGGGGTACCTACGAGCAGTACTTC

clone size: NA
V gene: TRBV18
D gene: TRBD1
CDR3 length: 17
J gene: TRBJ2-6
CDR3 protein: CASSPVAGGDGANVLTF
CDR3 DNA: TGTGCCAGCTCACCGGTGGCAGGGGGCGACGGGGCCAACGTCCTGACTTTC

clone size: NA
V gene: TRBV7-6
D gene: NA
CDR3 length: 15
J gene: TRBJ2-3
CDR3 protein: CASSLDTQGTDTQYF
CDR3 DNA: TGTGCCAGCAGCTTAGATACTCAGGGCACAGATACGCAGTATTTT

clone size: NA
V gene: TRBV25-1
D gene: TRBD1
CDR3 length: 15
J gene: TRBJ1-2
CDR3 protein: CASSGDRSRFGGYTF
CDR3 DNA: TGTGCCAGCAGTGGGGACAGGAGTCGCTTCGGCGGCTACACCTTC

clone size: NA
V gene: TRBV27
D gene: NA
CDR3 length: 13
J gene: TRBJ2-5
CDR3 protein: CASSLGETETQYF
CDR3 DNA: TGTGCCAGCAGTTTAGGGGAGACTGAGACCCAGTACTTC

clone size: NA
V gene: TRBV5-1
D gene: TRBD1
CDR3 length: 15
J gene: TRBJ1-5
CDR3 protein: CASSPGQGGNQPQHF
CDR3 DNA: TGCGCCAGCAGCCCGGGACAGGGCGGCAATCAGCCCCAGCATTTT

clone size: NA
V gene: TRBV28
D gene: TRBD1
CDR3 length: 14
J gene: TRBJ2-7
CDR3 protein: CASRRGQGFYEQYF
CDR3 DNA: TGTGCCAGCCGTCGAGGACAGGGATTCTACGAGCAGTACTTC

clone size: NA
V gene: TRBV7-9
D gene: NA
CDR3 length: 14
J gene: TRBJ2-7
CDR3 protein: CASSLASGSYEQYF
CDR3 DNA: TGTGCCAGCAGCTTGGCCTCGGGTTCCTACGAGCAGTACTTC

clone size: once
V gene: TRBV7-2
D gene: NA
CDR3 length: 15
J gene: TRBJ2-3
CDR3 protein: CASSFDRSGTDTQYF
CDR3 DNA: TGTGCCAGCAGCTTCGACAGAAGCGGCACAGATACGCAGTATTTT

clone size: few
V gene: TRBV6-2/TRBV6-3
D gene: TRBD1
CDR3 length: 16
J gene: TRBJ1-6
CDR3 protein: CASSSRGQGPSSPLHF
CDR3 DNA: TGTGCCAGCAGTTCGCGCGGACAGGGTCCTAGTTCACCCCTCCACTTT

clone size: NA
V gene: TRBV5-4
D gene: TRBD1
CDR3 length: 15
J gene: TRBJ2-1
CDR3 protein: CASSLDRGSYNEQFF
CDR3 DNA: TGTGCCAGCAGCCTGGACAGGGGTAGCTACAATGAGCAGTTCTTC

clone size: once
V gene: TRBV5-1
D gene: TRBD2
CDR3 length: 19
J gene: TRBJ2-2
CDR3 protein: CASSSRFTSGGPNTGELFF
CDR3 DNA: TGCGCCAGCAGCTCCCGGTTTACTAGCGGGGGCCCGAACACCGGGGAGCTGTTTTTT

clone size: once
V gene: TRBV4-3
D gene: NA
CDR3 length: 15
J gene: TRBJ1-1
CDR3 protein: CASSQEGTPNTEAFF
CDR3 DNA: TGCGCCAGCAGCCAAGAAGGGACACCGAACACTGAAGCTTTCTTT

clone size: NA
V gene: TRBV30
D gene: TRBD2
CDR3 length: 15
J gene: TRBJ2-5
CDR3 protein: CAWNRGGAFQETQYF
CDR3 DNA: TGTGCCTGGAACCGGGGGGGGGCTTTTCAAGAGACCCAGTACTTC

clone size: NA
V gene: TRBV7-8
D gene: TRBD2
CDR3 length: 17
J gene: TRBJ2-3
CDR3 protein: CASSLEGLAGVSDTQYF
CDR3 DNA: TGTGCCAGCAGCTTGGAGGGACTAGCGGGAGTTTCAGATACGCAGTATTTT

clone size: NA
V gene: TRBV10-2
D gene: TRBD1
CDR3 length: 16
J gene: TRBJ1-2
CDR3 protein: CASSERTGLANYGYTF
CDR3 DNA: TGCGCCAGCAGTGAGCGGACAGGCCTAGCTAACTATGGCTACACCTTC

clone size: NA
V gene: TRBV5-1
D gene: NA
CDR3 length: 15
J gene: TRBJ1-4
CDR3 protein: CASSSGRGFNEKLFF
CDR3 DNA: TGCGCCAGCAGCTCCGGCAGGGGATTTAATGAAAAACTGTTTTTT

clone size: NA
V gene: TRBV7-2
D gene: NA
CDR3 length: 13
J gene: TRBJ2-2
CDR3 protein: CASSLDFSGELFF
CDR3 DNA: TGTGCCAGCAGCTTGGACTTTTCCGGGGAGCTGTTTTTT

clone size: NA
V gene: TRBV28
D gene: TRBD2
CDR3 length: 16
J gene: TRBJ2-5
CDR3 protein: CASSPSSGGASETQYF
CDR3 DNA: TGTGCCAGCAGCCCTTCTAGCGGGGGGGCTTCGGAGACCCAGTACTTC

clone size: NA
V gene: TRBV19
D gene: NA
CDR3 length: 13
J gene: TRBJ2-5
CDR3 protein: CASSIGDIQTQYF
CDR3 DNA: TGTGCCAGTAGTATAGGGGACATCCAGACCCAGTACTTC

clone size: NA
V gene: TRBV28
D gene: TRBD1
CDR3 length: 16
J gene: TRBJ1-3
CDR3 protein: CASSLDRAYSGNTIYF
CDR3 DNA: TGTGCCAGCAGTTTAGACAGGGCCTACTCTGGAAACACCATATATTTT

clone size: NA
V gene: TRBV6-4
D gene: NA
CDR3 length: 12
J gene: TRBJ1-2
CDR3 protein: CATKTDRYGYTF
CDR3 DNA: TGTGCTACAAAGACGGACAGATATGGCTACACCTTC

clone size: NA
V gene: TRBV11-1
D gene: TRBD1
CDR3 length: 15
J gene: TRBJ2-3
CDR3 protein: CASSPRQGGPDTQYF
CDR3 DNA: TGTGCCAGCAGCCCAAGACAGGGGGGCCCAGATACGCAGTATTTT

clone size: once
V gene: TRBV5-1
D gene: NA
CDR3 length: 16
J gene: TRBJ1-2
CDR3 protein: CASSLSSGPVGYGYTF
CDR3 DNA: TGCGCCAGCAGCTTGTCGTCAGGGCCCGTGGGCTATGGCTACACCTTC

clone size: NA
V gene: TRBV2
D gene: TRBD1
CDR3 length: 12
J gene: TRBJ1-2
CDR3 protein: CASKGQFYGYTF
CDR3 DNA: TGTGCCAGCAAGGGACAGTTCTATGGCTACACCTTC

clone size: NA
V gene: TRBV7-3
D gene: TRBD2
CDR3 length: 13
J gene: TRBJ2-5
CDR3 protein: CASSLLAGETQYF
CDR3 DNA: TGTGCCAGCAGCTTATTAGCGGGGGAGACCCAGTACTTC

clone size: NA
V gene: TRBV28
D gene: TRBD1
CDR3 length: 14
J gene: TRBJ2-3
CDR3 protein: CASRTGGATDTQYF
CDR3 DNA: TGTGCCAGCAGAACAGGGGGCGCCACAGATACGCAGTATTTT

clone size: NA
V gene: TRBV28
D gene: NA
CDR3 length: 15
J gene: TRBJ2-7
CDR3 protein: CASSLNPGITYEQYF
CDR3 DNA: TGTGCCAGCAGTTTAAACCCAGGTATAACCTACGAGCAGTACTTC

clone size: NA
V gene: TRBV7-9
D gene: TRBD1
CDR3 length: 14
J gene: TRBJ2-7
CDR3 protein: CASSAGQGYLGQYF
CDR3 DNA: TGTGCCAGCAGTGCAGGACAGGGATACCTAGGGCAGTACTTC

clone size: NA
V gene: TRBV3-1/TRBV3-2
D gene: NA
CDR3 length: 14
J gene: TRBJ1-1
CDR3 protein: CASRLSGGNTEAFF
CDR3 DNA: TGTGCCAGCAGACTAAGTGGTGGCAACACTGAAGCTTTCTTT

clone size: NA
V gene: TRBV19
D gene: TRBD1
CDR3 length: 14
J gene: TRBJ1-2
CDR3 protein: CASRGTAQDYGYTF
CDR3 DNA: TGTGCCAGTAGAGGGACAGCTCAGGACTATGGCTACACCTTC

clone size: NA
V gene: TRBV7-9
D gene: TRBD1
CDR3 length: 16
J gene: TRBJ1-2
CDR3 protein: CASSLVLTGGRYGYTF
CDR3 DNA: TGTGCCAGCAGCTTAGTCTTAACAGGGGGTCGGTATGGCTACACCTTC

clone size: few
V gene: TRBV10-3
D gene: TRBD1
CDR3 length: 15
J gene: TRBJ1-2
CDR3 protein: CAVSPGTGKDYGYTF
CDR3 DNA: TGTGCCGTCTCACCCGGGACAGGGAAAGACTATGGCTACACCTTC

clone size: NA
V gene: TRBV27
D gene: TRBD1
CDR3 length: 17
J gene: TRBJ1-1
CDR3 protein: CASSFHRTGAIDTEAFF
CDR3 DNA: TGTGCCAGCAGTTTTCATCGGACAGGGGCGATCGACACTGAAGCTTTCTTT

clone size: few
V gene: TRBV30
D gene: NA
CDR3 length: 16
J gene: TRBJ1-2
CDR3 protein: CAWSGWGQGEGYGYTF
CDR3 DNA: TGTGCCTGGAGCGGATGGGGCCAGGGCGAAGGGTATGGCTACACCTTC